The source of this T cell receptor (beta chain) is a study of T cell responses to AZD1222 COVID-19 vaccine. TCRdb's copy holds only in-frame clones and misses some; the assay was immunoSEQ multiplex PCR. The table has roughly 120,000 clones, around 90% seen once; the top ten hold 3.5% to 4.5%. The V end was cut by 6 bases, the J end by 0 bases, with 10 bases between. CDR3 length: 14 residues. Per the germline V gene, CDR1 is MRHNA and CDR2 is SNTAGT. The material sequenced was peripheral blood, taken 28 days after the second dose of the MenACWY control vaccine. V usage is TRBV6-4 and J usage is TRBJ2-3; weak D call: TRBD2 (6 bases). This clonotype was obtained from an adult who received the MenACWY meningococcal vaccine as a control. The DNA of the CDR3 is TGTGCCAGCAGGGGAAGCGGGAGCACAGATACGCAGTATTTT. It translates to CASRGSGSTDTQYF.